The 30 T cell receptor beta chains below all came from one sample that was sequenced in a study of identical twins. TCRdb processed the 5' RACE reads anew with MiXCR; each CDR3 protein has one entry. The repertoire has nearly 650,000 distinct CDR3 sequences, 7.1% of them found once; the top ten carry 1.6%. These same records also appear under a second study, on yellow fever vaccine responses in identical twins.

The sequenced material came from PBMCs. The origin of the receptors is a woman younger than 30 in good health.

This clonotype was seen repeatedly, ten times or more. CDR3 DNA sequence: TGTGCCACCAGTGCCCGACAGGGGAGCTCCTACAATGAGCAGTTCTTC. It yields the protein CATSARQGSSYNEQFF. The rearrangement links TRBV24-1 to TRBJ2-1, with 8 positions matching TRBD1. The V gene's germline CDR1 is KGHDR and CDR2 SFDVKD. CDR3 length equals 16 residues. After removal of 5 bases from V and 0 bases from J, the junction contained 5 bases not matched to a gene.

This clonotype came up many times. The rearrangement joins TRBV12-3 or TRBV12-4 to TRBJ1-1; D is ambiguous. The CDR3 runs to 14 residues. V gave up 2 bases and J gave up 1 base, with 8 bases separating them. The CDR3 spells CASSLSAPNTEAFF. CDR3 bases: TGTGCCAGCAGTTTATCGGCGCCGAACACTGAAGCTTTCTTT.

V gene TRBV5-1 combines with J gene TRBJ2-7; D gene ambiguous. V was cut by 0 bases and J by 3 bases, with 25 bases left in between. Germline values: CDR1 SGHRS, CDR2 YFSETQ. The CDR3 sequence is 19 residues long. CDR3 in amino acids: CASSLGTLSPWSPGYEQYF. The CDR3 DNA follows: TGCGCCAGCAGCTTGGGTACGTTAAGTCCATGGTCCCCCGGCTACGAGCAGTACTTC.

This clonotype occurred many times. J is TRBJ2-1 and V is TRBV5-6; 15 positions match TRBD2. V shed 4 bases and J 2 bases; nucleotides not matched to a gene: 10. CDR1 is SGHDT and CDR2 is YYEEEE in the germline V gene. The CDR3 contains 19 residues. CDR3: CASSPSWTSGRGPYNEQFF. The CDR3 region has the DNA TGTGCCAGCAGCCCCAGCTGGACTAGCGGGAGGGGCCCCTACAATGAGCAGTTCTTC.

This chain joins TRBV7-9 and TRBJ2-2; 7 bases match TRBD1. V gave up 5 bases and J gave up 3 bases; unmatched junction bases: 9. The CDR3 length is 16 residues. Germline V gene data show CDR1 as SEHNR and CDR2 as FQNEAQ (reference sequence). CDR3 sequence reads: CASSPPTGVDTGELFF. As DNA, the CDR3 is TGTGCCAGCAGCCCCCCCACAGGGGTGGACACCGGGGAGCTGTTTTTT.

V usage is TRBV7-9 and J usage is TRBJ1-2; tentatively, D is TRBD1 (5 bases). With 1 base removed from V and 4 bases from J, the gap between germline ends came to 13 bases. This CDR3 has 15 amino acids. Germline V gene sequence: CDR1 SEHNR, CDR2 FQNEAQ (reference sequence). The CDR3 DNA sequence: TGTGCCAGCAGCTTAGGGGGGACGCGCGGCTATGGCTACACCTTC. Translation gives CASSLGGTRGYGYTF.

CDR3 DNA: TGTGCCAGCACCGTCTCGACTAGCGGGGCCTACGAGCAGTACTTC. This gives the protein CASTVSTSGAYEQYF. This chain uses TRBV12-3 or TRBV12-4 with TRBJ2-7, with 11 bases lining up with TRBD2. This CDR3 spans 15 amino acids. The V gene end was trimmed by 7 bases and the J gene end by 2 bases; junction bases not matched to a gene: 7.

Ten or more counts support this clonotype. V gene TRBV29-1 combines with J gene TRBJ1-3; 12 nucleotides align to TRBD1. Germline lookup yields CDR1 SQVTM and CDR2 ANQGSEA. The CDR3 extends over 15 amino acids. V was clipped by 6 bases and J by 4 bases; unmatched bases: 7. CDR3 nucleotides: TGCAGCGTCCCCGGGACAGGGGGCTCCGGAAACACCATATATTTT. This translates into CSVPGTGGSGNTIYF.

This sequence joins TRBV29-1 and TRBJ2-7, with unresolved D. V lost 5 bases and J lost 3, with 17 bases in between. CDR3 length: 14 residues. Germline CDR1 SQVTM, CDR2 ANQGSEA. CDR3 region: CSVRFGFPYYEQYF. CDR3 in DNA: TGCAGCGTTCGTTTTGGATTCCCCTACTACGAGCAGTACTTC.

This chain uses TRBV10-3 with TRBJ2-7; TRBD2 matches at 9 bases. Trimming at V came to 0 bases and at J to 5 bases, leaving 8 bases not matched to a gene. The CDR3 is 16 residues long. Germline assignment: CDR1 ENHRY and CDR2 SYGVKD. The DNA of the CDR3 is TGTGCCATCAGTGAGTCAAGTAGCGGGAGAGGAGACGAGCAGTACTTC. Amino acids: CAISESSSGRGDEQYF.

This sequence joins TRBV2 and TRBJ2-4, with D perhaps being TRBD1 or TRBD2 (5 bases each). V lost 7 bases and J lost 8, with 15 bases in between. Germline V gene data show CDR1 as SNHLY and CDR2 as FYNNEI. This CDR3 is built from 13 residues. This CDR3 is CASNGGGTYIQYF. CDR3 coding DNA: TGTGCCAGCAACGGAGGTGGGACGTACATTCAGTACTTC.

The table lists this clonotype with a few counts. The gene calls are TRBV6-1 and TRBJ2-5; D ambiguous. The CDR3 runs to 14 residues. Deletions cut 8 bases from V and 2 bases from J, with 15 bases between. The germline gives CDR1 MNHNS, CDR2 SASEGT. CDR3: CASSRQAAQETQYF. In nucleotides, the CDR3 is TGTGCCAGCTCCCGGCAGGCCGCACAAGAGACCCAGTACTTC.

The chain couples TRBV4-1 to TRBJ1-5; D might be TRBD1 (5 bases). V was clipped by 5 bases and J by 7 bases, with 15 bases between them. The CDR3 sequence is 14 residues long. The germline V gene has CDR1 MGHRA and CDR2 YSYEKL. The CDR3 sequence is CASSASPGGQPQHF. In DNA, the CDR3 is TGCGCCAGCAGCGCCTCTCCGGGGGGACAGCCCCAGCATTTT.

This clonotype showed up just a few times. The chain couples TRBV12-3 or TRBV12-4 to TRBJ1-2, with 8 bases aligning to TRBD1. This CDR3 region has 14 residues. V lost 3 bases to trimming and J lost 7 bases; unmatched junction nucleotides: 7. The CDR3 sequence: CASSFNQGAGGYTF. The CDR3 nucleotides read TGTGCCAGCAGTTTCAATCAGGGGGCTGGTGGCTACACCTTC.

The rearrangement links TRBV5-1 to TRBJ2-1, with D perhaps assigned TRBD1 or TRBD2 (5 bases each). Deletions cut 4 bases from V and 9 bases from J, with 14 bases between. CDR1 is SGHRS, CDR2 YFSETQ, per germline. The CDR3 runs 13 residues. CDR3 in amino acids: CASSHRGGFEQFF. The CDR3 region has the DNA TGCGCCAGCAGCCACCGTGGGGGATTTGAGCAGTTCTTC.

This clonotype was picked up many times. This chain's CDR3 is CASSFAAANTGELFF. The DNA of the CDR3 is TGCGCCAGCAGCTTTGCAGCAGCGAACACCGGGGAGCTGTTTTTT. The rearrangement joins TRBV5-1 to TRBJ2-2; D is ambiguous. With 2 bases removed from V and 0 bases from J, the gap between germline ends came to 8 bases. The CDR3 loop spans 15 amino acids. CDR1 SGHRS and CDR2 YFSETQ come from the germline V gene. The full variable domain, in which reference TRBV5-1 and TRBJ2-2 provide the parts outside the CDR3, is KAGVTQTPRYLIKTRGQQVTLSCSPISGHRSVSWYQQTPGQGLQFLFEYFSETQRNKGNFPGRFSGRQFSNSRSEMNVSTLELGDSALYLCASSFAAANTGELFFGEGSRLTVL.

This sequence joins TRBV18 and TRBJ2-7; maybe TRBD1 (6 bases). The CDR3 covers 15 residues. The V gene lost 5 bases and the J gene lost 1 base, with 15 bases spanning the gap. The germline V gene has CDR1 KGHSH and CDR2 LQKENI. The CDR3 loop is CASSSATGLSYEQYF. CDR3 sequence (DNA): TGTGCCAGCTCAAGTGCAACAGGGTTATCCTACGAGCAGTACTTC.

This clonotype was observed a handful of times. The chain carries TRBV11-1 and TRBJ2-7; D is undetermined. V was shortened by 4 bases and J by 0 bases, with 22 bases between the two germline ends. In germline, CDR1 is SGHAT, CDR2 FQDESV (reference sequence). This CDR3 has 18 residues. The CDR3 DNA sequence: TGTGCCAGCAGCTCCTCAAAACGACCGCTTACATACTCCTACGAGCAGTACTTC. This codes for CASSSSKRPLTYSYEQYF. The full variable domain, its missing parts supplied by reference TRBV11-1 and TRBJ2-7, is EAEVAQSPRYKITEKSQAVAFWCDPISGHATLYWYRQILGQGPELLVQFQDESVVDDSQLPKDRFSAERLKGVDSTLKIQPAELGDSAMYLCASSSSKRPLTYSYEQYFGPGTRLTVT.

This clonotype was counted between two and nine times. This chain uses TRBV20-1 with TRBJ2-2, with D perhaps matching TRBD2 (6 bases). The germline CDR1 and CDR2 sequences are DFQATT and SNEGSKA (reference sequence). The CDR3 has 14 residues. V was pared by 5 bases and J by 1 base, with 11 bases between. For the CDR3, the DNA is TGCAGTGCTTTGACTAGGGGGAACACCGGGGAGCTGTTTTTT. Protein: CSALTRGNTGELFF.

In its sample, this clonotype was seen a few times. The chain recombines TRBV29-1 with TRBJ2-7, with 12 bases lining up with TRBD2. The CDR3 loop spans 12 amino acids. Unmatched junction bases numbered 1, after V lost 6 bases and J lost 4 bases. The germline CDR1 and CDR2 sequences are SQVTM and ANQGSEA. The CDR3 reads CSVGTSGYEQYF. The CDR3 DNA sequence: TGCAGCGTCGGGACTAGCGGGTACGAGCAGTACTTC.

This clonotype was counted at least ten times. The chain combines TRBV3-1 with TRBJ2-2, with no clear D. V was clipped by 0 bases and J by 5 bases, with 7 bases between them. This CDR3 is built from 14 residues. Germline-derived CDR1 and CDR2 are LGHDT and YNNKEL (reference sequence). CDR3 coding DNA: TGTGCCAGCAGCCAAGATGCAATAACCGGGGAGCTGTTTTTT. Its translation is CASSQDAITGELFF. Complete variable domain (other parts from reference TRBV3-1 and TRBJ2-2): DTAVSQTPKYLVTQMGNDKSIKCEQNLGHDTMYWYKQDSKKFLKIMFSYNNKELIINETVPNRFSPKSPDKAHLNLHINSLELGDSAVYFCASSQDAITGELFFGEGSRLTVL.

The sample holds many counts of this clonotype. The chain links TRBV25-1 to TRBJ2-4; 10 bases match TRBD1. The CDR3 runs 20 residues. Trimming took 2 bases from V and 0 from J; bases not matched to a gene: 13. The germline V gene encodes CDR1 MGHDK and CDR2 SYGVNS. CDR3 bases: TGTGCCAGCAGTGAACGAACCGGGACAGGGGAGCCTCTAGCCAAAAACATTCAGTACTTC. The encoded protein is CASSERTGTGEPLAKNIQYF.

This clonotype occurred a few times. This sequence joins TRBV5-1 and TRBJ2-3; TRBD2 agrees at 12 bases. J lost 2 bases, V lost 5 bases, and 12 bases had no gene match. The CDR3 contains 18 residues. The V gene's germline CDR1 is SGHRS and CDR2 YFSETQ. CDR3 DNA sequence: TGCGCCAGCAGATACCTCCGGACTAGCGGGGAATACACAGATACGCAGTATTTT. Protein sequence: CASRYLRTSGEYTDTQYF.

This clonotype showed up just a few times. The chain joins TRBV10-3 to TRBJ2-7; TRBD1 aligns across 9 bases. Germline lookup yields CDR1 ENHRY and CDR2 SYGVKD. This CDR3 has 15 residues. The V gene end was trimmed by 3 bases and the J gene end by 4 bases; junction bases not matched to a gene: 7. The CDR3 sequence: CAISEQLTGGYEQYV. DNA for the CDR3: TGTGCCATCAGTGAACAGCTGACAGGGGGGTACGAGCAGTACGTC.

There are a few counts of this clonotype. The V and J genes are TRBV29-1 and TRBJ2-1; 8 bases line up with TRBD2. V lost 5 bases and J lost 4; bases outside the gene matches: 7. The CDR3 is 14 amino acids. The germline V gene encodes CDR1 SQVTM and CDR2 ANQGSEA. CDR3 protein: CSVSAGAGYNEQFF. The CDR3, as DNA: TGCAGCGTTTCAGCGGGAGCGGGTTACAATGAGCAGTTCTTC.

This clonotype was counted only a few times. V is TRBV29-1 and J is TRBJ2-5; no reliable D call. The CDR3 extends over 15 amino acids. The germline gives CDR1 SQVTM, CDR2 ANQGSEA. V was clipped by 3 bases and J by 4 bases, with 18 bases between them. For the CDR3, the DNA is TGCAGCGTTGATAGCTACGGAGAGGTGGGAGAGACCCAGTACTTC. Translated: CSVDSYGEVGETQYF.

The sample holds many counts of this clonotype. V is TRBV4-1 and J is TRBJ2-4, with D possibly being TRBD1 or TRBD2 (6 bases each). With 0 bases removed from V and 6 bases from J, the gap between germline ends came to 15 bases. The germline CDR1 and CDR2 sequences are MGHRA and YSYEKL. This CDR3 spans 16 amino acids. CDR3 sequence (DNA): TGCGCCAGCAGCCAAGATACTTCGAGGGGGGTAAACATTCAGTACTTC. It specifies CASSQDTSRGVNIQYF.

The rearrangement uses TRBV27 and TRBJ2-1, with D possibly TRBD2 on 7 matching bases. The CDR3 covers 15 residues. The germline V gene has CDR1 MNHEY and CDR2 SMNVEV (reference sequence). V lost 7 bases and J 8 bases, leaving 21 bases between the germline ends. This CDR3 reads CASTAEGGFRDEQFF. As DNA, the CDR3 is TGTGCCAGCACCGCGGAGGGGGGGTTTCGGGATGAGCAGTTCTTC.

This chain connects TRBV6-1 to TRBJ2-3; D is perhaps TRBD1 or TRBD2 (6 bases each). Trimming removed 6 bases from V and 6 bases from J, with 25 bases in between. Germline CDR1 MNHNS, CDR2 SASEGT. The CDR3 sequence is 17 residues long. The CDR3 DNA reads TGTGCCAGCAGCAAAGGGGGATACGGGAGAGGTCTGGATACGCAGTATTTT. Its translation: CASSKGGYGRGLDTQYF.

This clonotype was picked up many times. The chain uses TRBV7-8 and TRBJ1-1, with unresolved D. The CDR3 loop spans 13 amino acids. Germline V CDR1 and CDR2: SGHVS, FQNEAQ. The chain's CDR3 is CATSVVPDTEAFF. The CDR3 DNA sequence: TGTGCTACTTCCGTTGTCCCGGACACTGAAGCTTTCTTT. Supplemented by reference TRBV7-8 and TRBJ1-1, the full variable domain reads GAGVSQSPRYKVAKRGQDVALRCDPISGHVSLFWYQQALGQGPEFLTYFQNEAQLDKSGLPSDRFFAERPEGSVSTLKIQRTQQEDSAVYLCATSVVPDTEAFFGQGTRLTVV.